The 16 T cell receptor beta chains given below trace back to one sample, sequenced in a study of monozygotic twins with inflammatory bowel disease. TCRdb re-called the 5' RACE reads and gives one entry per CDR3 protein, without DNA. The sample has around 450,000 distinct CDR3 sequences, and its top ten clones hold about 2.2%. Material for sequencing was blood. The origin of the receptors is a human donor with ulcerative colitis or Crohn's disease, or a healthy co-twin of an affected twin (not recorded which).

The chain joins TRBV5-1 to TRBJ1-4. Looked up from germline, CDR1 is SGHRS and CDR2 is YFSETQ. The CDR3 is 14 residues long. CDR3 protein: CASSLATKGEKLFF.

V is TRBV18 and J is TRBJ2-7; the TCRdb D gene call, TRBD1, has no DNA to confirm it. The CDR3 has 15 amino acids. Germline lookup yields CDR1 KGHSH and CDR2 LQKENI. The CDR3 protein is CASSLRDRGDYEQYF.

The rearrangement joins TRBV3-1 to TRBJ2-6. Germline CDR1 LGHDT, CDR2 YNNKEL (reference sequence). This CDR3 region has 13 residues. The CDR3 loop is CASRGTGANVLTF.

The gene calls are TRBV7-2 and TRBJ2-4. Germline assignment: CDR1 SGHTA and CDR2 FQGNSA. The CDR3 is 13 amino acids. The CDR3 loop reads CASLEYAKNIQYF.

This chain links TRBV20-1 with TRBJ2-3; the TRBD1 assignment by TCRdb is unverifiable without DNA. Germline loops: CDR1 DFQATT, CDR2 SNEGSKA (reference sequence). The CDR3 loop spans 15 amino acids. CDR3 residues: CSATLLGGLPDTQYF.

CDR3: CASSYLGGSSYNEQFF. The genes are TRBV6-5 and TRBJ2-1; checking the TCRdb D call of TRBD1 is not possible without DNA. Germline V gene sequence: CDR1 MNHEY, CDR2 SVGAGI. The CDR3 extends over 16 amino acids.

This chain joins TRBV6-2 or TRBV6-3 and TRBJ2-7; the TRBD2 assignment by TCRdb is unverifiable without DNA. CDR1 MNHEY and CDR2 SVGEGT come from the germline V gene. There are 12 residues in the CDR3. Here the CDR3 reads CASNDYQNEQYF.

The CDR3 sequence: CASSLAGGPLSEQYF. V gene TRBV28 combines with J gene TRBJ2-7; TCRdb's D gene call, TRBD2, goes unchecked for lack of DNA. The CDR3 is 15 residues long. Germline values: CDR1 MDHEN, CDR2 SYDVKM. Drawing the rest from reference TRBV28 and TRBJ2-7, the complete variable domain is DVKVTQSSRYLVKRTGEKVFLECVQDMDHENMFWYRQDPGLGLRLIYFSYDVKMKEKGDIPEGYSVSREKKERFSLILESASTNQTSMYLCASSLAGGPLSEQYFGPGTRLTVT.

The chain joins TRBV12-3 or TRBV12-4 to TRBJ1-1. The CDR3 totals 13 residues. CDR3 amino acids: CASSLGVGAEAFF.

This chain joins TRBV29-1 and TRBJ1-1; the D call from TCRdb, TRBD1, cannot be confirmed without DNA. Germline V CDR1 and CDR2: SQVTM, ANQGSEA. CDR3 size: 13 residues. CDR3 in amino acids: CSVDQGASTEAFF.

The chain employs TRBV12-3 or TRBV12-4 and TRBJ2-1; TCRdb lists TRBD1, though no DNA is available to test this call. CDR3 length: 16 residues. The CDR3 region is CASTPSQGGAYNEQFF.

The chain couples TRBV29-1 to TRBJ2-3; the TCRdb D gene call, TRBD1, has no DNA to confirm it. Per germline, CDR1 SQVTM and CDR2 ANQGSEA. This CDR3 is built from 15 residues. CDR3 residues: CSAAGVGGATDTQYF.

V is TRBV7-2 and J is TRBJ2-5; with no DNA, the TCRdb D assignment of TRBD2 cannot be verified. CDR3 length equals 15 residues. Germline values: CDR1 SGHTA, CDR2 FQGNSA. CDR3 residues: CASSLDGRSQETQYF.

V is TRBV3-1 and J is TRBJ2-1; the D gene TCRdb calls, TRBD2, cannot be checked with no DNA. The length of the CDR3 is 15 residues. The germline V gene encodes CDR1 LGHDT and CDR2 YNNKEL (reference sequence). Here the CDR3 reads CASSPSGGTYNEQFF.

The rearrangement joins TRBV7-2 to TRBJ1-2. CDR1 and CDR2 from the germline V gene are SGHTA and FQGNSA. The CDR3 runs 13 residues. The CDR3 loop reads CASSLGGLGGYTF.

The chain recombines TRBV4-1 with TRBJ2-2; no DNA is available, so the TRBD2 call from TCRdb remains unchecked. The CDR3 is 19 amino acids. CDR1 is MGHRA, CDR2 YSYEKL, per germline. CDR3 sequence reads: CASSPRTSGGVVSSGELFF.